These 23 T cell receptor beta chains share one sample of origin, sequenced in a study of blood T cell repertoires in COVID-19. Assay used: immunoSEQ multiplex PCR; TCRdb lists only in-frame clones, some missing. In the table there are about 200,000 clones, more than 80% of which are singletons. What was sequenced was PBMCs or T cells enriched from blood (not recorded which). Receptors originate from a man aged 25 to 40 who had recovered from COVID-19.

The chain employs TRBV6-2 or TRBV6-3 and TRBJ1-5, with D possibly being TRBD1 (5 bases). Trimming stripped 2 bases from V and 5 bases from J, with 25 bases between. The CDR3 length is 19 residues. Germline V gene lookup returns CDR1 MNHEY and CDR2 SVGEGT. CDR3 region: CASSYVAGRTSGGDQPQHF. CDR3 nucleotide sequence: TGTGCCAGCAGTTACGTCGCGGGACGGACTAGCGGTGGCGATCAGCCCCAGCATTTT.

This clone was recorded a few times. The CDR3 region has the DNA TGTGCCAGCAGCCTATCCCCTGGGGGGCCCCTCCACTTT. Translating gives CASSLSPGGPLHF. The gene calls are TRBV13 and TRBJ1-6; a possible D gene is TRBD1 (5 bases). The CDR3 spans 13 residues. Germline V gives CDR1 PRHDT, CDR2 FYEKMQ (reference sequence). V was pared by 5 bases and J by 13 bases, with 15 bases between.

The chain has TRBV24-1 and TRBJ2-1; TRBD1 matches 9 bases. The CDR3 has 15 amino acids. Trimming at V came to 7 bases and at J to 0 bases, leaving 3 bases not matched to a gene. Germline-derived CDR1 and CDR2 are KGHDR and SFDVKD. The DNA for the CDR3 is TGTGCCACCAGCCCGGGACAGGGCTCCTACAATGAGCAGTTCTTC. It encodes CATSPGQGSYNEQFF.

The V and J genes are TRBV9 and TRBJ2-1; possibly TRBD1 for D (5 bases). V gave up 3 bases and J gave up 8 bases, with 18 bases separating them. Germline V gene data show CDR1 as SGDLS and CDR2 as YYNGEE. This CDR3 region has 15 residues. The CDR3, as DNA: TGTGCCAGCAGCGGCCGGAAGGGGTCGTGGGATGAGCAGTTCTTC. Its protein product is CASSGRKGSWDEQFF.

The chain links TRBV12-5 to TRBJ2-2, with TRBD1 matching over 10 bases. This CDR3 has 15 amino acids. Germline V gives CDR1 LGHNT, CDR2 FRNRAP. Trimming took 5 bases from V and 7 from J; bases not matched to a gene: 7. CDR3 sequence: CASGLGTGEHGELFF. CDR3 nucleotides: TGTGCTAGTGGTCTAGGGACAGGGGAGCACGGGGAGCTGTTTTTT.

The CDR3 loop reads CASTNSGGASDEQYF. The CDR3 nucleotides are TGTGCCAGCACCAATAGCGGGGGGGCCTCGGACGAGCAGTACTTC. The chain employs TRBV7-9 and TRBJ2-7, with 11 nucleotides matching TRBD2. CDR1 and CDR2 (germline): SEHNR, FQNEAQ (reference sequence). After removal of 7 bases from V and 5 bases from J, the junction contained 10 bases not matched to a gene. This CDR3 has 15 residues.

V usage is TRBV7-8 and J usage is TRBJ1-6; 10 bases match TRBD1. The CDR3 has 15 residues. J was trimmed by 6 bases and V by 6 bases; bases with no gene match: 5. CDR1 is SGHVS and CDR2 is FQNEAQ in the germline V gene. The DNA of the CDR3 is TGTGCCAGCAGTAGGTGGACAGGGGGTAATTCACCCCTCCACTTT. Translating it yields CASSRWTGGNSPLHF.

The chain recombines TRBV7-2 with TRBJ2-2; the match to TRBD1 covers 11 bases. The length of the CDR3 is 14 residues. CDR1 is SGHTA and CDR2 is FQGNSA in the germline V gene. With 6 bases clipped from V and 6 bases from J, the junction kept 3 bases outside the gene matches. In nucleotides, the CDR3 is TGTGCCAGCAGGGGGACAGGGGGTTCCGGGGAGCTGTTTTTT. This translates into CASRGTGGSGELFF.

The rearrangement uses TRBV3-1 (or the pseudogene TRBV3-2) and TRBJ1-1, with D perhaps matching TRBD1 (5 bases). V lost 4 bases and J 0 bases, leaving 15 bases between the germline ends. The CDR3 is 16 amino acids. Per germline, CDR1 LGHDT and CDR2 YNNKEL (reference sequence). CDR3 protein: CASSPPWGPMNTEAFF. The CDR3 region has the DNA TGTGCCAGCAGCCCCCCGTGGGGCCCCATGAACACTGAAGCTTTCTTT.

CDR3 sequence: CASSELRGNSPLHF. The CDR3 DNA reads as TGTGCCAGCAGCGAACTCAGGGGGAATTCACCCCTCCACTTT. The chain is built from TRBV28 and TRBJ1-6; 7 nucleotides line up with TRBD1. CDR1 is MDHEN and CDR2 is SYDVKM in the germline V gene. This CDR3 is 14 amino acids long. V was pared by 6 bases and J by 7 bases, with 6 bases of the junction left unmatched.

The chain is built from TRBV10-3 and TRBJ2-7; D is unclear. With 5 bases removed from V and 3 bases from J, the gap between germline ends came to 5 bases. The CDR3 is 11 amino acids. Germline values: CDR1 ENHRY, CDR2 SYGVKD. The CDR3 spells CAISSVYEQYF. The CDR3 DNA reads TGTGCCATCAGTTCCGTCTACGAGCAGTACTTC.

The gene calls are TRBV12-3 or TRBV12-4 and TRBJ1-1; D gene uncertain. V lost 6 bases to trimming and J lost 11 bases, with 19 bases between them. This CDR3 has 13 residues. CDR3 nucleotide sequence: TGTGCCAGCAGCCAACGGGAGAAAAAGGTGGCTTTCTTT. Protein: CASSQREKKVAFF.

The rearrangement links TRBV6-5 to TRBJ2-1, with 11 bases lining up with TRBD1. Trimming cost V 6 bases and J 7 bases; bases outside gene matches: 5. There are 14 residues in the CDR3. In germline, CDR1 is MNHEY, CDR2 SVGAGI. CDR3 region: CASSRDRGMNEQFF. For the CDR3, the DNA is TGTGCCAGCAGCCGGGACAGGGGGATGAATGAGCAGTTCTTC.

This chain connects TRBV18 to TRBJ1-1; TRBD1 aligns across 7 bases. Trimming took 4 bases from V and 2 from J; bases not matched to a gene: 7. Germline V lookup: CDR1 KGHSH, CDR2 LQKENI. The CDR3 spans 15 residues. This CDR3 is CASSQTGQQNTEAFF. CDR3 DNA: TGTGCCAGCTCACAAACGGGACAGCAAAACACTGAAGCTTTCTTT.

The V gene is TRBV7-9, the J gene TRBJ2-7, with 10 bases aligning to TRBD1. Germline V lookup: CDR1 SEHNR, CDR2 FQNEAQ (reference sequence). The CDR3 is 15 residues long. V lost 10 bases to trimming and J lost 2 bases; unmatched junction nucleotides: 11. Here the CDR3 DNA reads TGTGCCACCTACCGGGGACAGGGGCCAACCTACGAGCAGTACTTC. Residues: CATYRGQGPTYEQYF.

This clone was detected a few times. This chain links TRBV3-1 (or the pseudogene TRBV3-2) with TRBJ2-7; D ambiguous. The CDR3 has 14 residues. CDR1 LGHDT and CDR2 YNNKEL come from the germline V gene (reference sequence). V lost 0 bases and J lost 0, with 6 bases in between. Here the CDR3 reads CASSQDGSSYEQYF. CDR3 bases: TGTGCCAGCAGCCAAGATGGTAGCTCCTACGAGCAGTACTTC.

This chain joins TRBV4-1 and TRBJ2-2; 8 nucleotides line up with TRBD2. The CDR3 runs to 15 residues. Trimming at V came to 5 bases and at J to 4 bases, leaving 6 bases not matched to a gene. The germline V gene has CDR1 MGHRA and CDR2 YSYEKL. CDR3 in amino acids: CASSKLTSATGELFF. The CDR3 DNA sequence: TGCGCCAGCAGCAAGTTGACTAGCGCCACCGGGGAGCTGTTTTTT.

The chain combines TRBV15 with TRBJ2-7; a possible D gene is TRBD1 (6 bases). CDR1 is LNHNV and CDR2 is YYDKDF in the germline V gene (reference sequence). The ends were cut back, 5 bases at V and 2 bases at J, with 10 bases in the middle. This CDR3 contains 13 residues. The CDR3 here is CATSADSPYEQYF. DNA of the CDR3: TGTGCCACCAGCGCGGACAGCCCCTACGAGCAGTACTTC. The whole variable domain, remainder taken from reference TRBV15 and TRBJ2-7, is DAMVIQNPRYQVTQFGKPVTLSCSQTLNHNVMYWYQQKSSQAPKLLFHYYDKDFNNEADTPDNFQSRRPNTSFCFLDIRSPGLGDTAMYLCATSADSPYEQYFGPGTRLTVT.

A note on this clone: Other DNA sequences in the sample encode the same CDR3. The CDR3 bases are TGCGCCAGCAGCTTGGTACTAGCGGACACCGGGGAGCTGTTTTTT. This gives the protein CASSLVLADTGELFF. The chain uses TRBV5-1 and TRBJ2-2, with TRBD2 identical over 8 bases. The ends lost 0 bases at V and 3 bases at J; junction bases unmatched: 1. Germline CDR1 and CDR2: SGHRS and YFSETQ. The CDR3 totals 15 residues.

The rearrangement links TRBV7-9 to TRBJ1-3, with 8 positions matching TRBD1. J gave up 7 bases and V 5 bases, and 10 bases lay outside the gene matches. The length of the CDR3 is 15 residues. Germline CDR1 reads SEHNR; CDR2 reads FQNEAQ (reference sequence). The CDR3 coding sequence is TGTGCCAGCAGCCAAACAGGGGGGAGAACGAACACCATATATTTT. It specifies CASSQTGGRTNTIYF.

This chain uses TRBV9 with TRBJ2-6; D is unresolved. Germline assignment: CDR1 SGDLS and CDR2 YYNGEE. The CDR3 is made up of 18 amino acids. Between the trimmed V and J ends, which lost 0 bases and 2 bases, there was a span of 15 bases. The CDR3 sequence is CASSVVPAGSPGANVLTF. CDR3 nucleotides: TGTGCCAGCAGCGTAGTACCGGCCGGGTCCCCTGGGGCCAACGTCCTGACTTTC.

V usage is TRBV6-5 and J usage is TRBJ2-5; 9 bases fit TRBD1. The germline CDR1 and CDR2 sequences are MNHEY and SVGAGI. This CDR3 region has 15 residues. The junction had 11 bases not matched to a gene; V was cut back by 5 bases and J by 7 bases. DNA for the CDR3: TGTGCCAGCAGTCCGACACAGGGGGCGCTGGGGACCCAGTACTTC. Its protein is CASSPTQGALGTQYF.

This chain links TRBV30 with TRBJ1-4; D might be TRBD1 (5 bases). Deletions cut 2 bases from V and 8 bases from J, with 12 bases between. This CDR3 spans 13 amino acids. Germline V gene data show CDR1 as GTSNPN and CDR2 as SVGIG (reference sequence). The CDR3 spells CAWSREGAEKLFF. CDR3 coding DNA: TGTGCCTGGAGTAGAGAAGGGGCGGAAAAACTGTTTTTT.